The following is a T cell receptor beta chain sequence with its context. Its antigen specificity is not known. The sample holds no much larger clone one base away, and base qualities are not on file. The data stem from a study of Graves' ophthalmopathy and Graves' hyperthyroidism (dated by TCRdb to 2017 to 2018). Background on the whole study: Peripheral blood was collected at initial diagnosis, before any treatment. After sampling, hyperthyroidism patients received methimazole starting at 30 mg daily, and ophthalmopathy patients received high-dose intravenous methylprednisolone. In total, some 140 blood samples were TCR-sequenced: fewer than 50 ophthalmopathy, some 80 hyperthyroidism and about 17 hyperthyroidism-to-ophthalmopathy patients. In six hyperthyroidism patients, the T-cell repertoire of thyroid tissue was compared with the T-cell repertoire of blood. A discovery set of more than 90 patients (43 ophthalmopathy, 57 stable hyperthyroidism) was enrolled to explore V-J signatures distinguishing ophthalmopathy from hyperthyroidism. An independent validation cohort was composed of 18 hyperthyroidism patients and 17 patients who later progressed from hyperthyroidism to ophthalmopathy. The study used signatures of the TCR beta repertoire to tell Graves' ophthalmopathy apart from Graves' hyperthyroidism and to predict which patients would progress to ophthalmopathy. The approximately 95 discovery patients were divided at random into training and test sets in a 7:3 ratio. The paper as a whole reports these results and caveats: The 13-signature model separated ophthalmopathy from stable hyperthyroidism with 87.88% sensitivity and about 81% specificity in cross-validation, and 80%/75% in the test set. In validation, the model predicted ophthalmopathy progression with about 71% sensitivity and approximately 75% specificity; some 13 predicted patients were CT-confirmed with GO in a median of 6.5 months. Sample size was not statistically predetermined, and group allocation was not concealed from the investigators. Most expanded thyroid clonotypes with a frequency above 0.001 also appeared in blood, which suggests that blood repertoires may reflect the immune response in the thyroid.

TCR beta CDR3 regions were amplified from RNA transcripts for repertoire sequencing. HTBI primers and the Qiagen OneStep RT-PCR kit were used in a first-round RT-PCR, which was followed by a second-round multiplex PCR, size selection and purification. Libraries were sequenced paired-end with 100 bp reads on an Illumina HiSeq2000. As for the authors' bioinformatics: SOAPnuke was used to process the reads, removing any read that contained adapters or uncalled bases, had a mean Phred below 15, or lacked an exact match to the constant primer or identifier. COPE v1.2.5 was used to merge high-quality paired reads. Clonotypes were defined as unique nucleotide sequences and were aligned to IMGT TRB V, D and J references using MiTCR v1.1. Only V-J combinations with frequency above 0.0001 were analysed, covering approximately 99% of repertoires. A TCR clonal expansion and chaos score per V-J combination was defined as the ratio of F50 clonal expansion to chaos observed in the TCRdist matrix. Welch's t-statistics and random forest were used to reduce the features to around 13 V-J combinations, which were then used as input to a naive Bayes classifier. Thyroid-blood repertoire similarity was quantified with the Morisita-Horn index. TCRdb reworked the public reads: Q25 trimming with fastp, MiXCR clone assembly, productive beta chains retained. Rows with one shared CDR3 protein collapse into an entry with the most common genes and DNA. V and J calls and clone size were set by TCRdb, not the authors. This sample comprises 400,000 to 450,000 distinct CDR3 sequences, more than 20% of them detected only once. The biggest ten clones account for around 3.1% of the sample.

The germline V gene supplies CDR1 LGHNA and CDR2 YNFKEQ. The V end loses 2 bases and the J end loses 6 bases, and a stretch of 11 bases separates them. From cysteine to phenylalanine, the CDR3 is 13 amino acids long. Solely the CDR3 DNA is kept, with 39 bases framed from the first base. Hyperthyroidism was defined as stable when no progression to ophthalmopathy occurred within 18 months of follow-up. Patients with hyperthyroidism were aged 18 to 65 years, had been newly diagnosed, and had a disease duration of less than 2 months. Patients with other autoimmune diseases, uncontrolled infections, pregnancy or lactation were excluded. Clinical symptoms, serum thyroxine, TRAb, thyroid ultrasound and orbital computed tomography were used for diagnosis. Ficoll-Paque density gradient centrifugation was used to isolate PBMCs from about 10 ml of fresh peripheral blood. Total RNA was extracted using Trizol reagent, and RNA quality was checked on an Agilent 2100 Bioanalyzer.

Material: peripheral blood. This receptor was obtained from a woman aged 18 to 35 with stable Graves' hyperthyroidism. Donor details come from another sample of the same person, matched by shared clones. The chain uses TRBV4-2 and TRBJ2-7; the D gene is possibly TRBD1 or TRBD2, each agreeing over 5 bases. The CDR3 here reads CASSQYGTREQYF. The DNA sequence is as follows: TGTGCCAGCAGCCAATACGGGACCCGCGAGCAGTACTTC.